These 21 T cell receptor beta chains were all obtained from the same sample, sequenced in a study of beta chain features in type 1 diabetes. Study-wide findings and caveats: People with Type 1 diabetes carried modestly yet significantly shorter TCRB CDR3s in all four CD4+ subsets.

Their antigen targets remain unknown. Isolated RNA was reverse transcribed in full, so expressed TCRB transcripts were sequenced. Profiled with immunoSEQ multiplex PCR; TCRdb holds only in-frame clones, not every one. Altogether some 330,000 clones are present, around 12% being singletons, with the ten largest covering 0.0095% to 0.012%. The sample taken for sequencing was naive CD4+ T cells from blood. The source of these receptors is a woman between 18 and 29 years old with type 1 diabetes.

This clone turned up a few times. V and J are TRBV7-6 and TRBJ1-3, with D tentatively TRBD1 (5 bases). This CDR3 is built from 16 residues. Trimming took 4 bases from V and 4 from J, leaving 17 bases between them. CDR1 SGHVS and CDR2 FNYEAQ come from the germline V gene. The CDR3 is CASSSRNGGFGNTIYF. CDR3 DNA sequence: TGTGCCAGCAGCTCCCGAAATGGGGGGTTCGGAAACACCATATATTTT.

The chain employs TRBV7-9 and TRBJ1-1; D ambiguous. Germline V lookup: CDR1 SEHNR, CDR2 FQNEAQ (reference sequence). The V gene lost 3 bases and the J gene lost 1 base, with 6 bases spanning the gap. The CDR3 has 13 residues. The CDR3 nucleotides are TGTGCCAGCAGCTTGGAGGGGAACACTGAAGCTTTCTTT. This translates into CASSLEGNTEAFF.

The sample holds a few counts of this clone. The rearrangement links TRBV28 to TRBJ2-7, with D unresolved. This CDR3 contains 13 residues. The V and J ends lost 6 bases and 4 bases respectively, with 13 bases between them. CDR1 and CDR2 (germline): MDHEN, SYDVKM. The CDR3 protein is CASSSRLQYEQYF. Here the CDR3 DNA reads TGTGCCAGCAGCTCCAGACTCCAGTACGAGCAGTACTTC.

This clone occurred a few times. The chain couples TRBV30 to TRBJ2-1; perhaps TRBD1 as D (5 bases). The length of the CDR3 is 11 residues. Per the germline V gene, CDR1 is GTSNPN and CDR2 is SVGIG (reference sequence). V was pared by 3 bases and J by 7 bases, with 7 bases between. CDR3 sequence (DNA): TGTGCCTGGAGACAGGTAAATGAGCAGTTCTTC. Protein: CAWRQVNEQFF.

This clone was counted between two and nine times. This sample includes further DNA sequences coding for the same CDR3. This sequence joins TRBV7-2 and TRBJ2-3, with D unclear. Germline CDR1 and CDR2: SGHTA and FQGNSA. The CDR3 runs 11 residues. V was cut by 5 bases and J by 5 bases, with 5 bases left in between. The DNA for the CDR3 is TGTGCCAGCAGCCCCCGAGATACGCAGTATTTT. It encodes CASSPRDTQYF. Complete variable domain (other parts from reference TRBV7-2 and TRBJ2-3): GAGVSQSPSNKVTEKGKDVELRCDPISGHTALYWYRQSLGQGLEFLIYFQGNSAPDKSGLPSDRFSAERTGGSVSTLTIQRTQQEDSAVYLCASSPRDTQYFGPGTRLTVL.

This clone showed up just a few times. The chain links TRBV25-1 to TRBJ2-5, with D uncertain. Germline loops: CDR1 MGHDK, CDR2 SYGVNS. Trimming took 1 base from V and 2 from J, leaving 8 bases between them. This CDR3 spans 14 amino acids. The CDR3 protein is CASSEWSEQETQYF. CDR3 in DNA: TGTGCCAGCAGTGAATGGTCGGAGCAAGAGACCCAGTACTTC.

This clone has only a few counts. The chain has TRBV10-3 and TRBJ2-1; 7 nucleotides agree with TRBD2. Germline V gene sequence: CDR1 ENHRY, CDR2 SYGVKD. J lost 7 bases, V lost 5 bases, and 11 bases had no gene match. The CDR3 sequence is 15 residues long. This CDR3 reads CAISRTRGLPNEQFF. CDR3 DNA sequence: TGTGCCATCAGTAGGACGAGGGGACTACCAAATGAGCAGTTCTTC.

This clone was seen only a few times. This chain uses TRBV7-9 with TRBJ1-6; the match to TRBD1 covers 9 bases. Germline V gives CDR1 SEHNR, CDR2 FQNEAQ (reference sequence). This CDR3 region has 15 residues. The J segment lost 7 bases and the V segment lost 2 bases, leaving 3 bases of the junction unmatched. The CDR3 reads CASSLQGQGNSPLHF. CDR3 nucleotide sequence: TGTGCCAGCAGCTTACAGGGACAGGGCAATTCACCCCTCCACTTT. Combining the CDR3 with reference TRBV7-9 and TRBJ1-6 gives the whole variable domain DTGVSQNPRHKITKRGQNVTFRCDPISEHNRLYWYRQTLGQGPEFLTYFQNEAQLEKSRLLSDRFSAERPKGSFSTLEIQRTEQGDSAMYLCASSLQGQGNSPLHFGNGTRLTVT.

The gene calls are TRBV18 and TRBJ1-5; 7 bases agree with TRBD1. Germline CDR1 is KGHSH and CDR2 is LQKENI. The CDR3 sequence is 17 residues long. J was trimmed by 9 bases and V by 2 bases; bases with no gene match: 16. CDR3 loop: CASSPFEGQLTETPQHF. CDR3 nucleotide sequence: TGTGCCAGCTCACCATTCGAGGGACAGCTGACAGAGACGCCCCAGCATTTT.

The table lists this clone with a few counts. The chain uses TRBV14 and TRBJ2-7; the match to TRBD1 covers 7 bases. The V and J ends lost 1 base and 1 base, in that order; junction bases with no gene match: 4. The CDR3 is 15 residues long. CDR1 SGHDN and CDR2 FVKESK come from the germline V gene. The CDR3 loop is CASSQAGTDSYEQYF. DNA of the CDR3: TGTGCCAGCAGCCAAGCTGGGACAGATTCCTACGAGCAGTACTTC.

This chain links TRBV5-6 with TRBJ2-5; D is uncertain. Germline V lookup: CDR1 SGHDT, CDR2 YYEEEE. The CDR3 length is 13 residues. V was shortened by 0 bases and J by 3 bases, with 6 bases between the two germline ends. CDR3 region: CASSLVAEETQYF. DNA for the CDR3: TGTGCCAGCAGCTTGGTAGCTGAAGAGACCCAGTACTTC.

In its sample, this clone was seen a few times. The chain recombines TRBV29-1 with TRBJ2-1; tentative D call: TRBD2 (5 bases). CDR1 and CDR2 from the germline V gene are SQVTM and ANQGSEA. There are 14 residues in the CDR3. With 6 bases removed from V and 4 bases from J, the gap between germline ends came to 16 bases. Written as DNA, the CDR3 is TGCAGCGTGCAACCTAGCACCCTATACAATGAGCAGTTCTTC. This gives the protein CSVQPSTLYNEQFF.

The chain is built from TRBV6-6 and TRBJ1-1; D gene uncertain. This CDR3 comprises 13 residues. V shed 1 base and J shed 7 bases, with 10 bases lying between them. Germline V lookup: CDR1 MNHNY, CDR2 SVGAGI (reference sequence). Here the CDR3 DNA reads TGTGCCAGCAGTTACTTGCAGTCTGGTGAAGCTTTCTTT. This sequence encodes CASSYLQSGEAFF.

The CDR3 here is CASSAKQGNEQYF. Written as DNA, the CDR3 is TGCGCCAGCAGCGCCAAACAGGGAAACGAGCAGTACTTC. The chain couples TRBV5-1 to TRBJ2-7, with a tentative D call TRBD1 (6 bases). V dropped 4 bases and J dropped 5 bases, with 13 bases sitting between them. Germline CDR1 is SGHRS and CDR2 is YFSETQ. The CDR3 loop spans 13 amino acids.

The rearrangement joins TRBV20-1 to TRBJ2-5; maybe TRBD1 (6 bases). The CDR3 is 11 residues long. Germline values: CDR1 DFQATT, CDR2 SNEGSKA (reference sequence). The V and J ends lost 6 bases and 3 bases respectively, with 8 bases between them. The CDR3 bases are TGCAGTGCCCACAGGGAAGAGACCCAGTACTTC. This translates into CSAHREETQYF.

The chain is built from TRBV18 and TRBJ2-1; D is perhaps TRBD2 (7 bases). Germline-derived CDR1 and CDR2 are KGHSH and LQKENI. CDR3 length equals 16 residues. Trimming cost V 1 base and J 1 base, with 11 bases left between them. CDR3 protein: CASSPLAGASYNEQFF. The CDR3 nucleotides read TGTGCCAGCTCACCACTTGCGGGGGCGTCCTACAATGAGCAGTTCTTC. Full variable domain (outside the CDR3, taken from reference TRBV18 and TRBJ2-1): NAGVMQNPRHLVRRRGQEARLRCSPMKGHSHVYWYRQLPEEGLKFMVYLQKENIIDESGMPKERFSAEFPKEGPSILRIQQVVRGDSAAYFCASSPLAGASYNEQFFGPGTRLTVL.

This clone was seen a few times. The rearrangement uses TRBV18 and TRBJ2-6, with a weak D call TRBD2 (5 bases). V was clipped by 2 bases and J by 2 bases, with 7 bases between them. CDR1 and CDR2 (germline): KGHSH, LQKENI. The CDR3 consists of 15 residues. CDR3 DNA sequence: TGTGCCAGCTCACCAGCGGGCCCTGGGGCCAACGTCCTGACTTTC. It codes for CASSPAGPGANVLTF.

The J gene is TRBJ2-1, the V gene TRBV5-1; 9 nucleotides align to TRBD2. The CDR3 is 19 amino acids. Germline V gives CDR1 SGHRS, CDR2 YFSETQ. The J segment lost 0 bases and the V segment lost 7 bases, leaving 17 bases of the junction unmatched. DNA for the CDR3: TGCGCCAGCCGACCATTGGGCGCTAGCGGGGCTAGCTCCTACAATGAGCAGTTCTTC. Its translation: CASRPLGASGASSYNEQFF.

This clone was detected only a few times. The rearrangement uses TRBV7-9 and TRBJ1-1; the D is unclear. This CDR3 is 12 amino acids long. V was shortened by 5 bases and J by 10 bases, with 14 bases between the two germline ends. Germline V gives CDR1 SEHNR, CDR2 FQNEAQ (reference sequence). In DNA, the CDR3 is TGTGCCAGCAGCCCGACTTACCGGGGAGCTTTCTTT. Translating gives CASSPTYRGAFF.

This clone was observed a few times. V is TRBV6-6 and J is TRBJ2-5; D remains ambiguous. Germline values: CDR1 MNHNY, CDR2 SVGAGI (reference sequence). V gave up 2 bases and J gave up 3 bases, with 4 bases separating them. This CDR3 has 12 amino acids. CDR3 in amino acids: CASSYSEETQYF. CDR3 DNA: TGTGCCAGCAGTTACAGCGAAGAGACCCAGTACTTC.

The sample holds a few counts of this clone. The CDR3: CAWSGRLSTDTQYF. CDR3 sequence (DNA): TGTGCCTGGAGTGGAAGACTTAGCACAGATACGCAGTATTTT. The chain carries TRBV30 and TRBJ2-3; D gene ambiguous. V was clipped by 1 base and J by 0 bases, with 8 bases between them. The CDR3 contains 14 residues. Germline CDR1 GTSNPN, CDR2 SVGIG (reference sequence).